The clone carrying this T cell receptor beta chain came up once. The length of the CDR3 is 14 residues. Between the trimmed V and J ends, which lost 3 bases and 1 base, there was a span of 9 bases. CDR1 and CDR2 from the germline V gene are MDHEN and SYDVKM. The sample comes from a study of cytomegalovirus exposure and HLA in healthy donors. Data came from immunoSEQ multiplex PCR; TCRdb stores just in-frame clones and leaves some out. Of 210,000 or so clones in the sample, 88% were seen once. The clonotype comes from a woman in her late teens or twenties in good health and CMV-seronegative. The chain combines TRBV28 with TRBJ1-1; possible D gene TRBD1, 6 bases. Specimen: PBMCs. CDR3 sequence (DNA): TGTGCCAGCAGTTTGAGGGGGACGAACACTGAAGCTTTCTTT. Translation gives CASSLRGTNTEAFF.